The rows below give T cell receptor beta chains drawn from one sample of a study of a mutant IDH1 vaccine in newly diagnosed glioma. This table comes from immunoSEQ multiplex PCR, and its TCRdb copy is limited to in-frame clones, with some not included. The sample yields about 54,000 clones, 84% seen once. Their cognate antigens are unknown. Sequenced material: PBMCs, taken from a glioma patient whose treatment included an IDH1 peptide vaccine. The receptors stem from a woman between 18 and 29 years old with glioma. Each CDR3 is given with its conserved first and last residue. The order of the fields is J gene, CDR3 length, clone size, V gene, D gene, CDR3 protein, CDR3 DNA. A D gene is named only where the DNA matches it firmly. Not every row has a clone size; where given, it reads once, few, many or a size class.

j_gene: TRBJ2-2; len: 14; abundance: once; v_gene: TRBV11-2; d_gene: NA; CDR3aa: CASRPSANTGELFF; CDR3nt: TGTGCCAGCAGACCATCGGCAAACACCGGGGAGCTGTTTTTT
j_gene: TRBJ1-1; len: 15; abundance: few; v_gene: TRBV7-3; d_gene: TRBD1; CDR3aa: CASSLDRGGDTEAFF; CDR3nt: TGTGCCAGCAGCCTCGACAGGGGAGGAGACACTGAAGCTTTCTTT
j_gene: TRBJ2-1; len: 15; abundance: NA; v_gene: TRBV21-1; d_gene: NA; CDR3aa: CASSSIRDGNNEQFF; CDR3nt: TGTGCCAGCAGCAGTATCCGGGACGGGAACAATGAGCAGTTCTTC
j_gene: TRBJ2-1; len: 16; abundance: NA; v_gene: TRBV7-8; d_gene: TRBD2; CDR3aa: CASSFAAAGSYNEQFF; CDR3nt: TGTGCCAGCAGCTTTGCCGCAGCGGGGTCCTACAATGAGCAGTTCTTC
j_gene: TRBJ2-2; len: 12; abundance: NA; v_gene: TRBV19; d_gene: NA; CDR3aa: CASSIGPGELFF; CDR3nt: TGTGCCAGTAGTATTGGGCCCGGGGAGCTGTTTTTT
j_gene: TRBJ1-2; len: 12; abundance: NA; v_gene: TRBV25-1; d_gene: NA; CDR3aa: CASSDPRQARTF; CDR3nt: TGTGCCAGCAGTGATCCCAGACAGGCTAGGACCTTC
j_gene: TRBJ1-2; len: 10; abundance: once; v_gene: TRBV10-3; d_gene: NA; CDR3aa: CAIRAYGYTF; CDR3nt: TGTGCCATCAGAGCATATGGCTACACCTTC
j_gene: TRBJ2-4; len: 14; abundance: NA; v_gene: TRBV6-5; d_gene: NA; CDR3aa: CASSYMVAKNIQYF; CDR3nt: TGTGCCAGCAGTTACATGGTAGCCAAAAACATTCAGTACTTC
j_gene: TRBJ1-2; len: 15; abundance: NA; v_gene: TRBV4-3; d_gene: NA; CDR3aa: CASSQGPQGGNGYTF; CDR3nt: TGCGCCAGCAGCCAGGGACCACAGGGAGGTAATGGCTACACCTTC
j_gene: TRBJ1-6; len: 15; abundance: NA; v_gene: TRBV2; d_gene: NA; CDR3aa: CASSESAATISPLHF; CDR3nt: TGTGCCAGCAGTGAATCGGCAGCGACAATTTCACCCCTCCACTTT
j_gene: TRBJ2-3; len: 15; abundance: NA; v_gene: TRBV9; d_gene: NA; CDR3aa: CASGHPGASTDTQYF; CDR3nt: TGTGCCAGCGGACACCCCGGCGCTAGCACAGATACGCAGTATTTT
j_gene: TRBJ1-2; len: 14; abundance: NA; v_gene: TRBV5-6; d_gene: TRBD1; CDR3aa: CASSWDRGHYGYTF; CDR3nt: TGTGCCAGCAGCTGGGACAGGGGTCACTATGGCTACACCTTC
j_gene: TRBJ1-1; len: 14; abundance: few; v_gene: TRBV30; d_gene: NA; CDR3aa: CAWSVWGPNTEAFF; CDR3nt: TGTGCCTGGAGTGTTTGGGGCCCCAACACTGAAGCTTTCTTT
j_gene: TRBJ1-4; len: 15; abundance: NA; v_gene: TRBV6-6; d_gene: NA; CDR3aa: CASSPPRARGEKLFF; CDR3nt: TGTGCCAGCAGTCCCCCGAGGGCCCGGGGTGAAAAACTGTTTTTT
j_gene: TRBJ2-3; len: 13; abundance: NA; v_gene: TRBV27; d_gene: TRBD2; CDR3aa: CASILAGTDTQYF; CDR3nt: TGTGCCAGCATACTAGCGGGCACAGATACGCAGTATTTT
j_gene: TRBJ2-1; len: 13; abundance: NA; v_gene: TRBV9; d_gene: NA; CDR3aa: CASSVVGKNEQFF; CDR3nt: TGTGCCAGCAGCGTAGTAGGGAAGAATGAGCAGTTCTTC
j_gene: TRBJ1-5; len: 17; abundance: NA; v_gene: TRBV27; d_gene: TRBD1; CDR3aa: CASSQGGGGHSNQPQHF; CDR3nt: TGTGCCAGCAGTCAGGGGGGCGGGGGTCATAGCAATCAGCCCCAGCATTTT
j_gene: TRBJ1-2; len: 14; abundance: NA; v_gene: TRBV7-9; d_gene: TRBD1; CDR3aa: CASSLATGVPGYTF; CDR3nt: TGTGCCAGCAGCTTAGCGACAGGGGTGCCTGGCTACACCTTC
j_gene: TRBJ1-1; len: 15; abundance: NA; v_gene: TRBV11-2; d_gene: NA; CDR3aa: CASRQGARQLTEAFF; CDR3nt: TGTGCCAGCAGGCAGGGAGCCCGACAGTTGACTGAAGCTTTCTTT
j_gene: TRBJ1-6; len: 18; abundance: NA; v_gene: TRBV4-2; d_gene: TRBD1; CDR3aa: CASSQKPLGDRGNSPLHF; CDR3nt: TGTGCCAGCAGCCAAAAGCCCCTCGGGGACAGAGGCAATTCACCCCTCCACTTT
j_gene: TRBJ1-2; len: 14; abundance: NA; v_gene: TRBV6-5; d_gene: TRBD1; CDR3aa: CASRGTGGLYGYTF; CDR3nt: TGTGCCAGCCGTGGGACAGGGGGCCTCTATGGCTACACCTTC